The clone carrying this TCR beta chain was counted only a few times. Its specificity is not known. TCRdb recomputed calls from the reads with MiXCR, one row per CDR3 protein. The top ten hold 55% to 60% of the sample, which has some 200,000 distinct CDR3 sequences, roughly two fifths seen once. In germline, CDR1 is ENHRY, CDR2 SYGVKD. This CDR3 is built from 14 residues. The V gene lost 0 bases and the J gene lost 3 bases, with 9 bases spanning the gap. The sample is drawn from a study of T cell repertoires in cytomegalovirus infection. Study-wide context: Selected CMV epitopes included recently identified HLA-C-restricted ones as well as well-studied HLA-B-restricted ones.

Points from the study as a whole: HLA-C-restricted CMV-specific TCR beta clonotypes prevailed in the ex vivo response.

Sequences were derived from CD8+ T cells from cultured PBMCs, sampled from culture after CMV antigen stimulation. The chain recombines TRBV10-3 with TRBJ2-7; D may match TRBD1 or TRBD2 (5 bases each). The source of this sequence is a human donor in good health (CMV status not recorded). Some clones in this sample may be carry-over from other donors' samples. CDR3 protein: CAISESGRSYEQYF. The CDR3 DNA reads TGTGCCATCAGTGAGTCGGGACGTAGCTACGAGCAGTACTTC.